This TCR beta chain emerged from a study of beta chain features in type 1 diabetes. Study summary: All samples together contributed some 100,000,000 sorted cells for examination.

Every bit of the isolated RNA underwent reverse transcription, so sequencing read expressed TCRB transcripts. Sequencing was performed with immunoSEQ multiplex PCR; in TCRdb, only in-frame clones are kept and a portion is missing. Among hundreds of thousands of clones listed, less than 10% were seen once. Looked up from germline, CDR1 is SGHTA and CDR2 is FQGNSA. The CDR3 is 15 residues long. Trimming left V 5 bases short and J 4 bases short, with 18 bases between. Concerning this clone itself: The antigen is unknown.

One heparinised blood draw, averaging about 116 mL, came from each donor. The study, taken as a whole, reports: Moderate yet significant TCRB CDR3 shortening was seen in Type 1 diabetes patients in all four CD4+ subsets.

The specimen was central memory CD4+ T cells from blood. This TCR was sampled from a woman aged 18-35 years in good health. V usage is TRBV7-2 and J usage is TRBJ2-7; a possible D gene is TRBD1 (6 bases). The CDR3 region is CASSPDRDTLYEQYF. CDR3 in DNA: TGTGCCAGCAGCCCAGACCGGGACACCCTTTACGAGCAGTACTTC.